The T cell receptor (beta chain) under discussion was sequenced for a study of cytomegalovirus exposure and HLA in healthy donors. Study observations and caveats: Productive rates of about 87% or about 30% were seen for most TCR beta V segments in an earlier analysis. Researchers reported in a later analysis that a missense DCLRE1C variant was tied to TCR beta V- and J-gene trimming.

Details on this clone: Its antigen remains unknown.

The PCR employed 60 Vbeta primers together with 13 Jbeta primers. This table comes from immunoSEQ multiplex PCR, and its TCRdb copy is limited to in-frame clones, with some not included. The table has some 100,000 clones, roughly four fifths seen once. Sequencing was carried out using PBMCs. The origin of this receptor is a male donor in good health and CMV-seropositive.

CDR3 DNA sequence: TGCGCCAGCAGCCAAGAGACAGGGACAGAGACCCAGTACTTC. It translates to CASSQETGTETQYF. The chain uses TRBV4-1 and TRBJ2-5, with TRBD1 matching 7 bases. The V gene end was trimmed by 0 bases and the J gene end by 4 bases; junction bases not matched to a gene: 2. The germline V gene has CDR1 MGHRA and CDR2 YSYEKL. The CDR3 covers 14 residues.